Listed below are T cell receptor beta chains from one sample, sequenced in a study of graft-versus-host responses after intestinal transplantation. Profiling relied on immunoSEQ multiplex PCR, and the TCRdb table lists in-frame clones only, not all of them. The sample shows more than 95,000 clones, less than 90% of them seen only once. Their antigens remain unidentified. Sample: unstimulated CD4+ T cells sorted from spleen or lymph node cells, taken before intestinal transplant. The receptors here all came from a human donor who received an intestinal transplant. Both conserved end residues are part of each CDR3. A D gene is named only where the DNA matches it firmly. A row's size may be missing; if present it is once, few, many or a size class.

.,TRBJ1-2,TRBV29-1,.,CSVEAIGLSNYGYTF,TGCAGCGTTGAAGCTATAGGCCTTTCGAACTATGGCTACACCTTC
.,TRBJ1-2,TRBV6-5,.,CASSYGGGNYGYTF,TGTGCCAGCAGTTACGGGGGGGGAAACTATGGCTACACCTTC
.,TRBJ2-2,TRBV13,.,CASFPGPNTGELFF,TGTGCCAGCTTTCCAGGACCGAACACCGGGGAGCTGTTTTTT
.,TRBJ2-1,TRBV2,TRBD2,CANSEAGGPYNEQFF,TGTGCCAACAGTGAGGCGGGAGGGCCTTACAATGAGCAGTTCTTC
.,TRBJ2-7,TRBV7-6,.,CASSPSPSNEQYF,TGTGCCAGCAGCCCATCACCGAGCAACGAGCAGTACTTC
.,TRBJ2-7,TRBV11-2,TRBD1,CASSLGTGPYEQYF,TGTGCCAGCAGCTTAGGGACAGGGCCCTACGAGCAGTACTTC
.,TRBJ2-7,TRBV10-2,TRBD2,CASSETSGGAEQYF,TGCGCCAGCAGTGAGACTAGCGGGGGGGCCGAGCAGTACTTC
.,TRBJ1-5,TRBV4-1,.,CASTVEGPAYLSNQPQHF,TGCGCCAGCACCGTAGAGGGGCCCGCATATTTGAGCAATCAGCCCCAGCATTTT
once,TRBJ2-3,TRBV7-9,.,CASSLGFTDTQYF,TGTGCCAGCAGCTTAGGGTTCACAGATACGCAGTATTTT
.,TRBJ2-7,TRBV15,TRBD2,CATSRHTSGSSEQYF,TGTGCCACCAGCAGACATACTAGCGGGAGTTCCGAGCAGTACTTC
.,TRBJ2-7,TRBV4-1,.,CASSFWGYEQYF,TGCGCCAGCAGTTTTTGGGGCTACGAGCAGTACTTC
.,TRBJ2-1,TRBV2,.,CASNRGRLSYNEQFF,TGTGCCAGCAATAGGGGCCGACTCTCCTACAATGAGCAGTTCTTC
.,TRBJ2-1,TRBV11-3,TRBD2,CASSISGGTGNEQFF,TGTGCCAGCAGCATCAGCGGGGGGACCGGTAATGAGCAGTTCTTC
.,TRBJ2-4,TRBV29-1,TRBD2,CSGGGRAVNIQYF,TGCAGCGGGGGGGGTCGGGCAGTGAACATTCAGTACTTC
.,TRBJ2-1,TRBV7-2,.,CASSFQTVRTRQFF,TGTGCCAGCAGCTTCCAGACAGTTCGTACAAGGCAGTTCTTC
.,TRBJ2-7,TRBV5-4,.,CASSQQGMEQYF,TGTGCCAGCAGCCAACAGGGAATGGAGCAGTACTTC
.,TRBJ1-3,TRBV19,.,CASTPRFSGGRSGNTIYF,TGTGCCAGTACCCCCAGGTTCTCGGGGGGCCGCTCTGGAAACACCATATATTTT
once,TRBJ2-5,TRBV9,.,CASSVEGRGETQYF,TGTGCCAGCAGCGTAGAGGGGCGTGGGGAGACCCAGTACTTC
.,TRBJ1-6,TRBV18,.,CASSPKVGQGNNSPLHF,TGTGCCAGCTCACCAAAGGTGGGGCAGGGGAATAATTCACCCCTCCACTTT
.,TRBJ1-2,TRBV28,.,CASSLTSLGYTF,TGTGCCAGCAGTTTAACATCCCTAGGCTACACCTTC
few,TRBJ2-3,TRBV5-1,.,CASSLTRTDTQYF,TGCGCCAGCAGCTTAACCCGAACAGATACGCAGTATTTT
.,TRBJ1-5,TRBV6-5,.,CASSYSISGNQPQHF,TGTGCCAGCAGTTACTCGATTTCGGGAAATCAGCCCCAGCATTTT
.,TRBJ1-1,TRBV11-2,.,CASSLRERVEAFF,TGTGCCAGCAGCTTAAGGGAGCGGGTTGAAGCTTTCTTT
.,TRBJ1-6,TRBV9,.,CASSVTGTPGNSPLHF,TGTGCCAGCAGCGTCACAGGGACCCCTGGGAATTCACCCCTCCACTTT
.,TRBJ2-7,TRBV6-1,.,CASSGGSGSGDYEQYF,TGTGCCAGCAGTGGGGGTAGCGGAAGCGGTGACTACGAGCAGTACTTC
.,TRBJ1-2,TRBV7-6,TRBD1,CASSPGQGPGYGYTF,TGTGCCAGCAGCCCGGGACAGGGGCCAGGATATGGCTACACCTTC
.,TRBJ2-5,TRBV5-6,.,CASSGPRTKETQYF,TGTGCCAGCAGCGGCCCCAGGACGAAAGAGACCCAGTACTTC
.,TRBJ2-2,TRBV29-1,.,CSVEEGGSGTTGELFF,TGCAGCGTTGAAGAAGGAGGGAGTGGTACCACCGGGGAGCTGTTTTTT
once,TRBJ2-7,TRBV4-2,TRBD2,CASSPAGGGGGGEQYF,TGTGCCAGCAGCCCCGCTGGGGGCGGGGGGGGAGGCGAGCAGTACTTC
.,TRBJ2-7,TRBV7-2,.,CASSPDFSYEQYF,TGTGCCAGCAGCCCGGACTTCTCCTACGAGCAGTACTTC
.,TRBJ2-5,TRBV20-1,.,CSAGFQETQYF,TGCAGTGCTGGTTTCCAAGAGACCCAGTACTTC
.,TRBJ2-2,TRBV6-5,.,CASSRDTNTGELFF,TGTGCCAGCAGCCGGGACACGAACACCGGGGAGCTGTTTTTT
.,TRBJ1-2,TRBV5-6,.,CASSLVVLDGYTF,TGTGCCAGCAGCTTGGTGGTACTGGATGGCTACACCTTC
once,TRBJ2-1,TRBV6-5,.,CASGSDPSFTNEQFF,TGTGCCAGCGGATCGGACCCAAGTTTTACCAATGAGCAGTTCTTC
.,TRBJ1-6,TRBV7-6,TRBD1,CASSFRDSSYNSPLHF,TGTGCCAGCAGCTTCCGGGACAGCTCCTATAATTCACCCCTCCACTTT
.,TRBJ1-1,TRBV5-4,.,CASSYGQPNTEAFF,TGTGCCAGCAGCTACGGACAGCCGAACACTGAAGCTTTCTTT
.,TRBJ1-3,TRBV28,TRBD1,CASRRRTGLSGNTIYF,TGTGCCAGCAGACGAAGGACAGGGCTCTCTGGAAACACCATATATTTT
.,TRBJ2-2,TRBV5-4,.,CASSIRGYRKNTGELFF,TGTGCCAGCAGCATACGTGGCTACAGAAAAAACACCGGGGAGCTGTTTTTT
.,TRBJ2-1,TRBV25-1,TRBD2,CASIRTSSPRDEQFF,TGTGCCAGCATTAGGACTAGCAGTCCTCGGGATGAGCAGTTCTTC
.,TRBJ1-5,TRBV10-2,.,CASGSMNQPQHF,TGCGCCAGCGGTAGCATGAATCAGCCCCAGCATTTT
.,TRBJ1-1,TRBV5-4,.,CASSFNQGSTEAFF,TGTGCCAGCAGCTTCAATCAGGGTAGTACGGAAGCTTTCTTT
.,TRBJ1-1,TRBV7-3,TRBD1,CASSGDRDGANTEAFF,TGTGCCAGCAGCGGGGACAGGGATGGGGCGAACACTGAAGCTTTCTTT
.,TRBJ2-3,TRBV11-2,TRBD2,CASSPGTNTDTQYF,TGTGCCAGCAGCCCGGGGACTAACACAGATACGCAGTATTTT
.,TRBJ2-2,TRBV10-1,TRBD2,CASCSGSPTGELFF,TGCGCCAGCTGTAGCGGGAGCCCCACCGGGGAGCTGTTTTTT
.,TRBJ2-2,TRBV21-1,.,CASSNRPLNTGELFF,TGTGCCAGCAGCAATCGGCCGTTGAACACCGGGGAGCTGTTTTTT
.,TRBJ2-3,TRBV27,.,CASSAGYGTDTQYF,TGTGCCAGCAGCGCTGGGTACGGGACAGATACGCAGTATTTT
.,TRBJ1-6,TRBV19,TRBD1,CASSRDRVGNSPLHF,TGTGCCAGTAGCCGGGACAGGGTCGGCAATTCACCCCTCCACTTT